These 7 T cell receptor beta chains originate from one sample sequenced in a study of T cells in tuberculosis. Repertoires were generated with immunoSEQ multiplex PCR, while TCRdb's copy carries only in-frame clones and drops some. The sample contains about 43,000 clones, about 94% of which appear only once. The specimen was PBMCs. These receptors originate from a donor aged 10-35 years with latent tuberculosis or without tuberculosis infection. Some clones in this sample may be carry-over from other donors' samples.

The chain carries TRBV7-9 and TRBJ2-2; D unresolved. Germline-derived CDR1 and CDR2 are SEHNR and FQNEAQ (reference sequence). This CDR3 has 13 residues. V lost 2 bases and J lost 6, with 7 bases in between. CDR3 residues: CASSLFSAGELFF. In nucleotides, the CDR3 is TGTGCCAGCAGCTTATTTTCCGCCGGGGAGCTGTTTTTT.

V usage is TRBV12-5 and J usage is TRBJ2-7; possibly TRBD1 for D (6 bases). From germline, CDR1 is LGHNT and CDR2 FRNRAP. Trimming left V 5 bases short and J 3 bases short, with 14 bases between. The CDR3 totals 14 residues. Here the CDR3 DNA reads TGTGCTAGTGGTCCTCCGGACAGCGTCTACGAGCAGTACTTC. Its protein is CASGPPDSVYEQYF.

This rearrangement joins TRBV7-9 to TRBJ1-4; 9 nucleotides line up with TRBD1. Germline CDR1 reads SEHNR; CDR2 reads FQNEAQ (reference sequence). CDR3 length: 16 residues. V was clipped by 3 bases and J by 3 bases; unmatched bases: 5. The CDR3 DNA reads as TGTGCCAGCAGCTTTACAGGGGGCTGGTCTAATGAAAAACTGTTTTTT. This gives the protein CASSFTGGWSNEKLFF. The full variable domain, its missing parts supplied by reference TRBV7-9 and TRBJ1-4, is DTGVSQNPRHKITKRGQNVTFRCDPISEHNRLYWYRQTLGQGPEFLTYFQNEAQLEKSRLLSDRFSAERPKGSFSTLEIQRTEQGDSAMYLCASSFTGGWSNEKLFFGSGTQLSVL.

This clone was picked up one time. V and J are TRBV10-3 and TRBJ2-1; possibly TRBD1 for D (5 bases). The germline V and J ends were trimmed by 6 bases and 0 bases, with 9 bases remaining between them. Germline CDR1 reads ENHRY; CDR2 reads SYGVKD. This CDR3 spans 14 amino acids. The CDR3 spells CAIRQENSYNEQFF. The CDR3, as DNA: TGTGCCATCAGACAGGAAAACTCCTACAATGAGCAGTTCTTC.

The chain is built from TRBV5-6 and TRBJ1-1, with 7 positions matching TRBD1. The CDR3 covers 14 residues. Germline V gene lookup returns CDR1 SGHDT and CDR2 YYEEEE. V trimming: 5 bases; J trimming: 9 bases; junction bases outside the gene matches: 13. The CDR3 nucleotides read TGTGCCAGCAGTCAAACAGGGGCTGAGCTGCAAGCTTTCTTT. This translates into CASSQTGAELQAFF. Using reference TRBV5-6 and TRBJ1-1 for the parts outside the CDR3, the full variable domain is DAGVTQSPTHLIKTRGQQVTLRCSPKSGHDTVSWYQQALGQGPQFIFQYYEEEERQRGNFPDRFSGHQFPNYSSELNVNALLLGDSALYLCASSQTGAELQAFFGQGTRLTVV.

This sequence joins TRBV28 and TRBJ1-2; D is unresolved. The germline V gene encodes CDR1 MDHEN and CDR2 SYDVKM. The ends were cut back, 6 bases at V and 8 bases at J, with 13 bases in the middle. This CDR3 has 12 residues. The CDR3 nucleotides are TGTGCCAGCAGGCAAGGCCACGGGGGCTACACCTTC. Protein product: CASRQGHGGYTF.

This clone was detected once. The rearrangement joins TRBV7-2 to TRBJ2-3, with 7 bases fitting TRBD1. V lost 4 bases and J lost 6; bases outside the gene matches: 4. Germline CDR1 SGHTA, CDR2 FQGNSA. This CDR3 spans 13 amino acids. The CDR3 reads CTSSYKGADTQYF. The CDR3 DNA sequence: TGTACCAGCAGCTATAAGGGGGCGGATACGCAGTATTTT.